These T cell receptor beta chains were read from a single sample in a study of PD-L1 blockade in urothelial cancer. TCRdb's copy holds only in-frame clones and misses some; the assay was immunoSEQ multiplex PCR. The data show some 2,500 clones, with roughly 33% seen just once and approximately 5.5% held by the top ten. The sequencing here drew on tumor tissue, taken before atezolizumab (anti-PD-L1) treatment. These TCRs come from a man in his sixties or seventies with urothelial cancer. CDR3s include the opening cysteine and the closing phenylalanine or tryptophan. D genes are given only for firm matches. Some rows mark clone size as missing; the rest say once, few, many or name a class of expanded clone.

clone size | J gene | D gene | V gene | CDR3 DNA | CDR3 protein
- | TRBJ1-1 | TRBD1 | TRBV11-3 | TGTGCCAGCAGCGCAGCAGGGGGCTTGGGCACTGAAGCTTTCTTT | CASSAAGGLGTEAFF
- | TRBJ1-2 | TRBD1 | TRBV28 | TGTGCCAGCAGTCGTCCGGACAGGGAGGGGAGCGGCTACACCTTC | CASSRPDREGSGYTF
- | TRBJ1-1 | - | TRBV6-8 | TGTGCCATCAGTCCACTCGACAGACTGAACACTGAAGCTTTCTTT | CAISPLDRLNTEAFF
- | TRBJ2-5 | - | TRBV19 | TGTGCCAGTAGTTTCTTTGGCACCCAAGAGACCCAGTACTTC | CASSFFGTQETQYF
- | TRBJ1-4 | - | TRBV19 | TGTGCCAGTACCCCAGGCCCAGGACGCTTACGAAAACTGTTTTTT | CASTPGPGRLRKLFF
- | TRBJ1-6 | TRBD1 | TRBV15 | TGTGCCACTAGAAATACCGAACAGGGGGTAGCGAATTCACCCCTCCACTTT | CATRNTEQGVANSPLHF
once | TRBJ2-3 | - | TRBV30 | TGTGCCTGGAGTGTACTACAGGGCACAGATACGCAGTATTTT | CAWSVLQGTDTQYF
few | TRBJ1-2 | - | TRBV7-6 | TGTGCCAGCAGCTTGTATCCTGGCCACTATGGCTACACCTTC | CASSLYPGHYGYTF
few | TRBJ2-4 | TRBD1 | TRBV2 | TGTGCCAGCGGGGACCCGGACAGGGAGAACATTCAGTACTTC | CASGDPDRENIQYF
- | TRBJ2-2 | TRBD1 | TRBV10-2 | TGCGCCGTCGGACAGGGCGTTCGCACCGGGGAGCTGTTTTTT | CAVGQGVRTGELFF
- | TRBJ1-6 | TRBD1 | TRBV19 | TGTGCCAGTAGCGACAGGGGAGATTATAATTCACCCCTCCACTTT | CASSDRGDYNSPLHF
medium-sized | TRBJ1-1 | - | TRBV11-3 | TGTGCCAGCAGCTTACAGGGTTTTGGCACTGAAGCTTTCTTT | CASSLQGFGTEAFF
- | TRBJ2-4 | - | TRBV6-8 | TGTGCCAGCAGTTCCAGAATCACGGGTTTTAAGGACATTCAGTACTTC | CASSSRITGFKDIQYF
- | TRBJ2-7 | - | TRBV30 | TGTGCCTGGACCCCCCGGCGGAATACCTACGAGCAGTACTTC | CAWTPRRNTYEQYF
- | TRBJ1-3 | TRBD1 | TRBV18 | TGTGCCAGCTCACCCATGGACAGGGCGCGGGGAAACACCATATATTTT | CASSPMDRARGNTIYF
- | TRBJ2-5 | TRBD1 | TRBV28 | TGTGCCAGCAGTTTCCCGAACGACAGGGAAATTATGCTGGAGACCCAGTACTTC | CASSFPNDREIMLETQYF
few | TRBJ2-3 | - | TRBV6-8 | TGTGCCAGCAGTTTACAACGCACTAGCACAGATACGCAGTATTTT | CASSLQRTSTDTQYF